Listed here is a single T cell receptor beta chain. The repertoire was sequenced with immunoSEQ multiplex PCR; TCRdb's copy has only in-frame clones and lacks some. Seen here are roughly 30,000 clones, approximately 80% observed once, and the top ten hold 10%. The CDR3 spans 17 residues. V was shortened by 0 bases and J by 0 bases, with 9 bases between the two germline ends. Germline CDR1 SGHTA, CDR2 FQGNSA. Regarding time point: week 3, after first cycle of checkpoint inhibitor. These data come from a study of blood T cell dynamics during melanoma immunotherapy. Specimen: blood, collected from a patient treated with checkpoint blockade. The receptor comes from a human donor with melanoma. This sequence joins TRBV7-2 and TRBJ2-6; D is undetermined. DNA for the CDR3: TGTGCCAGCAGCTTAGCCATAAGAATCTCTGGGGCCAACGTCCTGACTTTC. It yields the protein CASSLAIRISGANVLTF.